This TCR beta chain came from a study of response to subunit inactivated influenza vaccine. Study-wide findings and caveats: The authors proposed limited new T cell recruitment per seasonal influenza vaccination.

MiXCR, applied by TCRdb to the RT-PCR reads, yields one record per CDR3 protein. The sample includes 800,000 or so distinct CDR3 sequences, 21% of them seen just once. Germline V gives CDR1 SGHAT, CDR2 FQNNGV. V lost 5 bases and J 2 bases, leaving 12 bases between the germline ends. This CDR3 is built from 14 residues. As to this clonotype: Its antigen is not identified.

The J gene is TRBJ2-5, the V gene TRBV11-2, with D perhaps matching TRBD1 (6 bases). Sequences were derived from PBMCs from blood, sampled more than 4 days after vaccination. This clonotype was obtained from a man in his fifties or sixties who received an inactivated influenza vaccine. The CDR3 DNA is TGTGCCAGCAGCCCGGGACACTTACAAGAGACCCAGTACTTC. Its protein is CASSPGHLQETQYF.